The T cell receptor beta chain described here comes from a study of regulatory T cells in long-lasting Graves disease. Study results and caveats: Researchers reported studying only peripheral blood, not thyroid tissue.

Time point here: newly diagnosed GD, antithyroid drugs for less than 3 months. The TCR library used RNA extracted from PBMCs. Looked up from germline, CDR1 is GTSNPN and CDR2 is SVGIG (reference sequence). The V and J ends lost 1 base and 3 bases, in that order; junction bases with no gene match: 5. The CDR3 has 15 residues. Notes on this clonotype: The antigen remains unidentified.

Libraries of TCR beta came from iRepertoire HTBI primers plus Arm-PCR of CDR3 regions. TCRdb redid the calling of the multiplex PCR reads with MiXCR, one entry per CDR3 protein. Found here are 500,000 to 700,000 distinct CDR3 sequences, roughly 15% of them singletons; the top ten hold about 17%. The sample was also linked to a second study, of T cells in Graves' hyperthyroidism and ophthalmopathy.

The origin of this receptor is a young woman with Graves disease. Material: peripheral blood mononuclear cells (PBMCs), obtained at new diagnosis, from a patient treated with antithyroid drugs. The chain carries TRBV30 and TRBJ2-1, with 8 bases matching TRBD2. DNA for the CDR3: TGTGCCTGGAGTGGGCTGAGCGGGGGCTACAATGAGCAGTTCTTC. Translated: CAWSGLSGGYNEQFF.